This TCR beta chain appears in the sequencing data of a study of CD8 T cells in Susac syndrome. Turning to the study itself: Blood was drawn from Susac syndrome patients while they were therapy-naive, on corticosteroids, or on intravenous immunoglobulin alone.

This clonotype was detected a few times. CDR1 and CDR2 from the germline V gene are MGHRA and YSYEKL. The CDR3 is 16 amino acids. With 4 bases clipped from V and 2 bases from J, the junction kept 7 bases outside the gene matches. A quantity of about 0.45 to 1 ug RNA underwent reverse transcription using random hexamers. From the immunoSEQ multiplex PCR reads, TCRdb called clonotypes with MiXCR, one entry per CDR3 protein. The sample holds 150,000 or so distinct CDR3 sequences, around 95% seen once. This TCR was sampled from a human donor with Susac syndrome. The specimen sequenced was CD4+ T cells from PBMCs. The genes are TRBV4-1 and TRBJ2-3, with 9 bases lining up with TRBD1. The CDR3 DNA reads TGCGCCAGCAGCCTCCTAGGACAGGGGTTCACAGATACGCAGTATTTT. Protein sequence: CASSLLGQGFTDTQYF.